What follows is one TCR beta chain and its context. Its antigen is not known. As for time point: cycle 4 day 1 (C4D1), after more than five weeks of nivolumab. Each patient's relapse followed autologous stem cell transplantation, and brentuximab vedotin exposure varied. Complete response, partial response or progressive disease constituted the best responses recorded. The CDR3 covers 14 residues. The germline V gene has CDR1 SGHRS and CDR2 YFSETQ. V was pared by 0 bases and J by 5 bases, with 9 bases between. This specimen comes from a study of PD-1 blockade in classical Hodgkin lymphoma. TCRdb's table, derived via immunoSEQ multiplex PCR, lists solely in-frame clones and lacks some. The sample carries about 49,000 clones, 90% recorded once. Study conclusions and caveats: TCR diversity at baseline was reported to be reduced in newly diagnosed patients relative to healthy donors. By C4D1, CD4+ diversity increased significantly, especially in complete responders. Any patient who commenced nivolumab under 1 year after ASCT was excluded.

The chain couples TRBV5-1 to TRBJ2-1, with a possible D match to TRBD1 (5 bases). The sequenced sample was peripheral blood mononuclear cells (PBMCs), obtained before the fourth cycle of nivolumab. This clonotype was obtained from a human donor with classical Hodgkin lymphoma. Here the CDR3 reads CASSLVLRDNEQFF. DNA of the CDR3: TGCGCCAGCAGCTTGGTGCTCAGGGACAATGAGCAGTTCTTC.